The 17 T cell receptor beta chains listed next were all sequenced from one sample in a study of blood T cell repertoires in COVID-19. The data were produced by immunoSEQ multiplex PCR, yet TCRdb's version contains in-frame clones alone and is incomplete. Of more than 150,000 clones listed, roughly nine tenths were seen once; the top ten hold almost 1%. Source material: peripheral blood. The origin of the receptors is a man aged 18 to 30 with acute or convalescent COVID-19.

J is TRBJ2-1 and V is TRBV6-5, with 11 bases identical to TRBD2. The J segment lost 9 bases and the V segment lost 7 bases, leaving 11 bases of the junction unmatched. Germline V gene lookup returns CDR1 MNHEY and CDR2 SVGAGI. The CDR3 has 15 residues. As DNA, the CDR3 is TGTGCCAGCACCCAGGGGACTAGCGGACTGAGTGAGCAGTTCTTC. Its translation is CASTQGTSGLSEQFF.

V gene TRBV5-1 combines with J gene TRBJ2-3, with TRBD1 as a possible D gene (6 bases). V was shortened by 4 bases and J by 2 bases, with 11 bases between the two germline ends. The CDR3 extends over 14 amino acids. CDR1 and CDR2 from the germline V gene are SGHRS and YFSETQ. CDR3 DNA sequence: TGCGCCAGCAGCCACAGGGCAAACACAGATACGCAGTATTTT. Protein sequence: CASSHRANTDTQYF.

Regarding this clone: The same CDR3 is also encoded by other DNA sequences in this sample. The chain is built from TRBV11-2 and TRBJ1-1; 9 bases fit TRBD1. V dropped 5 bases and J dropped 2; count of bases not matched to a gene: 6. Germline V gene lookup returns CDR1 SGHAT and CDR2 FQNNGV. This CDR3 has 15 residues. The CDR3 here is CASSIRQGVNTEAFF. The CDR3 coding sequence is TGTGCCAGCAGCATAAGACAGGGGGTTAACACTGAAGCTTTCTTT.

V gene TRBV6-5 combines with J gene TRBJ2-5, with D maybe TRBD1 (7 bases). Trimming shortened V by 2 bases and J by 5 bases, and 18 bases separated the two germline ends. CDR1 and CDR2 from the germline V gene are MNHEY and SVGAGI. This CDR3 region has 16 residues. The chain's CDR3 is CASSYMAGRRGETQYF. The CDR3 bases are TGTGCCAGCAGTTACATGGCGGGGCGCAGGGGGGAGACCCAGTACTTC.

The genes are TRBV6-6 and TRBJ1-4; D is unresolved. V gave up 6 bases and J gave up 0 bases, with 11 bases separating them. Germline lookup yields CDR1 MNHNY and CDR2 SVGAGI (reference sequence). The CDR3 is 15 amino acids. The CDR3 DNA reads TGTGCCAGCAGCTCACTACTTACAACTAATGAAAAACTGTTTTTT. This codes for CASSSLLTTNEKLFF.

The chain uses TRBV11-2 and TRBJ1-1, with D possibly being TRBD1 (6 bases). This CDR3 region has 15 residues. V shed 3 bases and J shed 4 bases, with 15 bases lying between them. Germline V gives CDR1 SGHAT, CDR2 FQNNGV. The CDR3 sequence: CASSLTGLFGTEAFF. The CDR3 nucleotides are TGTGCCAGCAGCTTGACAGGTTTATTTGGCACTGAAGCTTTCTTT.

The rearrangement links TRBV21-1 to TRBJ2-1; the table assigns TRBD1, which was not confirmed against the DNA. TRBV21-1 is flagged as a pseudogene. The CDR3 totals 19 residues. Written as DNA, the CDR3 is TGTGCCAGCAGCAAAAAACCTCTCCCCAGGACAGCTAAATACAATGAGCAGTTCTTC. Amino acid sequence: CASSKKPLPRTAKYNEQFF.

This clone was picked up one time. V and J are TRBV11-1 and TRBJ2-1; D ambiguous. Germline assignment: CDR1 SGHAT and CDR2 FQDESV (reference sequence). The CDR3 contains 14 residues. V was trimmed by 3 bases and J by 2 bases, leaving 8 bases between them. CDR3 region: CASSLARAYNEQFF. The CDR3, as DNA: TGTGCCAGCAGCTTGGCTAGAGCCTACAATGAGCAGTTCTTC.

The chain couples TRBV28 to TRBJ1-1; maybe TRBD1 (6 bases). The V gene's germline CDR1 is MDHEN and CDR2 SYDVKM. This CDR3 spans 17 amino acids. Deletions cut 0 bases from V and 6 bases from J, with 20 bases between. The CDR3 DNA sequence: TGTGCCAGCAGTTTATGGGTAATGGTCAGGGGCGGGTCTGAAGCTTTCTTT. Amino acids: CASSLWVMVRGGSEAFF.

This chain links TRBV14 with TRBJ2-1; 7 bases fit TRBD2. CDR3 length: 17 residues. V shed 4 bases and J 0 bases; nucleotides not matched to a gene: 9. Looked up from germline, CDR1 is SGHDN and CDR2 is FVKESK. The CDR3 spells CASSPFKAGSSYNEQFF. DNA of the CDR3: TGTGCCAGCAGCCCATTTAAAGCGGGGAGCTCCTACAATGAGCAGTTCTTC.

The gene calls are TRBV5-1 and TRBJ2-2; 8 positions agree with TRBD1. In germline, CDR1 is SGHRS, CDR2 YFSETQ. V gave up 0 bases and J gave up 3 bases; unmatched junction bases: 1. This CDR3 region has 15 residues. Here the CDR3 reads CASSLGQGYTGELFF. CDR3 DNA: TGCGCCAGCAGCTTGGGACAGGGGTACACCGGGGAGCTGTTTTTT.

This clone was observed a few times. V is TRBV21-1 and J is TRBJ1-5. TRBV21-1 is reported as a pseudogene. This CDR3 is built from 15 residues. The CDR3 DNA sequence: TGTGCCAACCCCCGCGGGGGAGGCAGCAATCAGCCCCAGCATTTT. Translation gives CANPRGGGSNQPQHF.

V usage is TRBV3-1 (or the pseudogene TRBV3-2) and J usage is TRBJ1-6; D not resolved. The V and J ends lost 8 bases and 7 bases respectively, with 9 bases between them. The CDR3 is made up of 12 amino acids. CDR1 and CDR2 (germline): LGHDT, YNNKEL (reference sequence). CDR3 loop: CASSGTNSPLHF. The CDR3, as DNA: TGTGCCAGCTCGGGTACGAATTCACCCCTCCACTTT.

This clone was seen more than once but under ten times. The chain has TRBV7-6 and TRBJ2-5, with 9 bases identical to TRBD2. Germline-derived CDR1 and CDR2 are SGHVS and FNYEAQ. Trimming at V came to 5 bases and at J to 5 bases, leaving 15 bases not matched to a gene. This CDR3 is 17 amino acids long. CDR3 loop: CASSPRPSGVMKETQYF. The CDR3 coding sequence is TGTGCCAGCAGCCCGAGGCCTAGCGGGGTTATGAAGGAGACCCAGTACTTC.

This chain links TRBV11-2 with TRBJ2-2, with TRBD2 identical over 7 bases. CDR1 is SGHAT, CDR2 FQNNGV, per germline. CDR3 length equals 16 residues. J lost 2 bases, V lost 5 bases, and 8 bases had no gene match. The CDR3 region is CASSVRAGINTGELFF. DNA for the CDR3: TGTGCCAGCAGCGTCCGAGCGGGGATAAACACCGGGGAGCTGTTTTTT.

The chain recombines TRBV6-6 with TRBJ2-1; TRBD1 is a possible D gene (6 bases). The CDR3 totals 12 residues. From germline, CDR1 is MNHNY and CDR2 SVGAGI (reference sequence). Trimming removed 5 bases from V and 7 bases from J, with 9 bases in between. CDR3 nucleotide sequence: TGTGCCAGCAGTAAAGGGGGAAATGAGCAGTTCTTC. Translating it yields CASSKGGNEQFF.

The chain joins TRBV29-1 to TRBJ2-3, with TRBD2 identical over 13 bases. The CDR3 consists of 15 residues. J was trimmed by 9 bases and V by 4 bases; bases with no gene match: 10. Germline V gene lookup returns CDR1 SQVTM and CDR2 ANQGSEA. This chain's CDR3 is CSVVRLAGGGDTQYF. In DNA, the CDR3 is TGCAGCGTTGTTCGACTAGCGGGGGGTGGGGACACGCAGTATTTT.